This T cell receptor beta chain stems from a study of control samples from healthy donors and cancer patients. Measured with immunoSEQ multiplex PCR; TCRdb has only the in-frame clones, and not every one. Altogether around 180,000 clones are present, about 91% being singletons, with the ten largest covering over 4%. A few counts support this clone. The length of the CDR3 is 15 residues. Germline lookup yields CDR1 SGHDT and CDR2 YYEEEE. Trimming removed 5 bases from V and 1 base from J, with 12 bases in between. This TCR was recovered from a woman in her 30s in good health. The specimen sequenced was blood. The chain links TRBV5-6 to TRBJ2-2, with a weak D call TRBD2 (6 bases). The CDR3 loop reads CASRRGRRNTGELFF. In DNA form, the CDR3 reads TGTGCCAGCAGGCGGGGTCGCCGGAACACCGGGGAGCTGTTTTTT. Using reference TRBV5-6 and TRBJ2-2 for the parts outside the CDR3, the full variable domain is DAGVTQSPTHLIKTRGQQVTLRCSPKSGHDTVSWYQQALGQGPQFIFQYYEEEERQRGNFPDRFSGHQFPNYSSELNVNALLLGDSALYLCASRRGRRNTGELFFGEGSRLTVL.